The rows below give T cell receptor beta chains drawn from one sample of a study of shared clonotypes between healthy human individuals. Produced via immunoSEQ multiplex PCR; TCRdb's table is partial and in-frame only. The data contain roughly 2.6 million clones, approximately 94% of them singletons. Sample: naive CD4+ T cells sorted from blood. Receptor source: a man aged 18 to 29 in good health. The CDR3 runs from the conserved cysteine through the conserved F or W. The D gene is left open where the match is weak. The size field is filled for only some rows; it gives once, few, many or a size class.

v_call,clone_size,j_call,d_call,cdr3_nt,cdr3_aa
TRBV11-1,.,TRBJ2-4,.,TGTGCCAGCAGCTCAGGGACCCTAGCCAAAAACATTCAGTACTTC,CASSSGTLAKNIQYF
TRBV30,.,TRBJ1-4,.,TGTGCCTGGAGTCGGGGTTCGGCAACTAATGAAAAACTGTTTTTT,CAWSRGSATNEKLFF
TRBV18,once,TRBJ1-3,.,TGTGCCAGCTCAACCAACTCTGGAAACACCATATATTTT,CASSTNSGNTIYF
TRBV6-1,.,TRBJ1-1,.,TGTGCCAGCGGTGGGGCTGGGGTGTCGAGGGCTTTCTTT,CASGGAGVSRAFF
TRBV2,.,TRBJ2-2,.,TGTGCCAGCAGTCCTCTGAAGCGGTCGAACACCGGGGAGCTGTTTTTT,CASSPLKRSNTGELFF
TRBV7-9,.,TRBJ2-7,.,TGTGCCAGCAGCTTAGGACCCAGCGAGCAGTACTTC,CASSLGPSEQYF
TRBV5-4,.,TRBJ2-3,.,TGTGCCAGCAGCCAACCACACATCACAGATACGCAGTATTTT,CASSQPHITDTQYF
TRBV2,.,TRBJ1-2,.,TGTGCCAGCAGTGAAGCAGGGAACTATGGCTACACCTTC,CASSEAGNYGYTF
TRBV10-3,few,TRBJ2-5,.,TGTGCCATCAGGGACTTAGAGACCCAGTACTTC,CAIRDLETQYF
TRBV4-3,.,TRBJ2-3,.,TGCGCCAGCAGCCTCGGGGGTAGCGCCACAGATACGCAGTATTTT,CASSLGGSATDTQYF
TRBV27,.,TRBJ1-5,TRBD1,TGTGCCAGCAGCCCGACGGACAGGGCCAATCAGCCCCAGCATTTT,CASSPTDRANQPQHF
TRBV6-1,.,TRBJ2-1,.,TGTGCCAGCAGTGAAGCGTCGTGGGATGAGCAGTTCTTC,CASSEASWDEQFF